Following are 3 T cell receptor beta chains from one sample sequenced in a study of cytomegalovirus exposure and HLA in healthy donors. The protocol was immunoSEQ multiplex PCR, while the TCRdb copy is restricted to in-frame clones and leaves out a portion. The sample yields some 270,000 clones, 65% to 90% seen once. The specimen sequenced was PBMCs. The origin of the receptors is a woman younger than 30 in good health and CMV-seronegative.

V usage is TRBV10-2 and J usage is TRBJ2-3; D uncertain. V shed 0 bases and J shed 4 bases, with 14 bases lying between them. CDR3 size: 16 residues. Germline CDR1 WSHSY, CDR2 SAAADI. CDR3 DNA: TGCGCCAGCAGTGAGTCCGCTAATGGCGGCGCAGATACGCAGTATTTT. It translates to CASSESANGGADTQYF.

The V call is TRBV6-1, the J call TRBJ1-2; tentative D call: TRBD1 (5 bases). V was clipped by 6 bases and J by 12 bases, with 20 bases between them. Germline V CDR1 and CDR2: MNHNS, SASEGT. This CDR3 has 13 residues. The CDR3 protein is CASSPALQAENTF. In DNA, the CDR3 is TGTGCCAGCAGCCCGGCCCTACAGGCAGAGAACACCTTC.

This chain connects TRBV13 to TRBJ2-1, with 9 bases that match TRBD2. The length of the CDR3 is 15 residues. With V trimmed by 3 bases and J by 5 bases, 5 bases remained unmatched. Looked up from germline, CDR1 is PRHDT and CDR2 is FYEKMQ (reference sequence). This chain's CDR3 is CASSFVRGRDNEQFF. CDR3 in DNA: TGTGCCAGCAGCTTTGTCCGCGGGAGGGACAATGAGCAGTTCTTC.